The 10 T cell receptor beta chains reported below all come from one sample, sequenced in a study of response to subunit inactivated influenza vaccine. TCRdb fed the RT-PCR reads into MiXCR, producing one record per CDR3 protein. The table includes a few hundred thousand distinct CDR3 sequences, 13% to 15% detected once. The starting material was PBMCs from blood, obtained roughly 13 days after vaccination. All receptors derive from a man aged 50-59 years who received an inactivated influenza vaccine.

The sample holds a few counts of this clonotype. The chain recombines TRBV30 with TRBJ1-2; a possible D gene is TRBD1 (5 bases). The V gene lost 4 bases and the J gene lost 4 bases, with 13 bases spanning the gap. This CDR3 has 13 amino acids. Germline V gene data show CDR1 as GTSNPN and CDR2 as SVGIG (reference sequence). CDR3 sequence: CAWNPGTVYGYTF. The CDR3 DNA reads TGTGCCTGGAATCCCGGGACGGTCTATGGCTACACCTTC.

This chain joins TRBV16 and TRBJ1-2; D not certain. CDR3 length equals 14 residues. The V and J ends lost 4 bases and 4 bases respectively, with 13 bases between them. CDR1 and CDR2 (germline): KGHSY, FQNENV. The CDR3 sequence: CASSRDTKVYGYTF. CDR3 in DNA: TGTGCCAGCAGCCGCGACACGAAGGTCTATGGCTACACCTTC.

The V gene is TRBV5-1, the J gene TRBJ2-2; 7 bases map to TRBD1. The CDR3 consists of 15 residues. The J segment lost 5 bases and the V segment lost 7 bases, leaving 11 bases of the junction unmatched. The germline gives CDR1 SGHRS, CDR2 YFSETQ. The CDR3 bases are TGCGCCAGCGGGTGGGACAGACGAACAACCGGGGAGCTGTTTTTT. It codes for CASGWDRRTTGELFF.

The gene calls are TRBV7-2 and TRBJ2-7; D could derive from TRBD1 or TRBD2 (5 bases each). V lost 5 bases and J lost 0, with 11 bases in between. Germline assignment: CDR1 SGHTA and CDR2 FQGNSA. The CDR3 length is 14 residues. CDR3 sequence (DNA): TGTGCCAGCAGCCCCGGGGCTTACTCCTACGAGCAGTACTTC. This codes for CASSPGAYSYEQYF.

This clonotype has only a few counts. This chain uses TRBV5-5 with TRBJ2-1; D is unresolved. Deletions cut 2 bases from V and 1 base from J, with 16 bases between. This CDR3 contains 17 residues. CDR1 and CDR2 from the germline V gene are SGHKS and YYEKEE (reference sequence). CDR3 in amino acids: CASSFTSGLLSYNEQFF. The CDR3 DNA follows: TGTGCCAGCAGCTTCACATCGGGCCTCCTTTCCTACAATGAGCAGTTCTTC. Variable domain in full (rest from reference TRBV5-5 and TRBJ2-1): DAGVTQSPTHLIKTRGQQVTLRCSPISGHKSVSWYQQVLGQGPQFIFQYYEKEERGRGNFPDRFSARQFPNYSSELNVNALLLGDSALYLCASSFTSGLLSYNEQFFGPGTRLTVL.

This clonotype was detected many times. The V call is TRBV7-6, the J call TRBJ1-1; no clear D. This CDR3 contains 15 residues. Trimming stripped 5 bases from V and 1 base from J, with 14 bases between. Germline V gene lookup returns CDR1 SGHVS and CDR2 FNYEAQ. This CDR3 is CASSRWREGNTEAFF. The CDR3 region has the DNA TGTGCCAGCAGCCGTTGGAGGGAGGGGAACACTGAAGCTTTCTTT. The whole variable domain, filled in from reference TRBV7-6 and TRBJ1-1, reads GAGVSQSPRYKVTKRGQDVALRCDPISGHVSLYWYRQALGQGPEFLTYFNYEAQQDKSGLPNDRFSAERPEGSISTLTIQRTEQRDSAMYRCASSRWREGNTEAFFGQGTRLTVV.

This sequence joins TRBV19 and TRBJ2-3, with D perhaps assigned TRBD1 or TRBD2 (5 bases each). CDR1 is LNHDA and CDR2 is SQIVND in the germline V gene (reference sequence). V was shortened by 7 bases and J by 4 bases, with 15 bases between the two germline ends. The CDR3 runs to 14 residues. The CDR3 DNA follows: TGTGCCAGTAACCCGGCAGGGAGAGCAGATACGCAGTATTTT. Its translation: CASNPAGRADTQYF.

In this sample, this clonotype turned up a few times. The junction departs from germline at one end; a sequencing error may be responsible. The chain couples TRBV7-9 to TRBJ2-4, with a tentative D call TRBD1 (5 bases). Germline V CDR1 and CDR2: SEHNR, FQNEAQ (reference sequence). CDR3 length: 15 residues. This chain's CDR3 is CASSSPSGFKNIQYF. Here the CDR3 DNA reads TGTGCGAGCAGCTCACCATCAGGGTTCAAAAACATTCAGTACTTC.

This clonotype was seen a few times. J is TRBJ2-5 and V is TRBV6-2 or TRBV6-3, with unresolved D. Trimming shortened V by 0 bases and J by 4 bases, and 12 bases separated the two germline ends. The CDR3 sequence is 15 residues long. Germline lookup yields CDR1 MNHEY and CDR2 SVGEGT. The CDR3 protein is CASSYSGPKRETQYF. CDR3 DNA: TGTGCCAGCAGTTACTCCGGGCCTAAACGAGAGACCCAGTACTTC.

The chain employs TRBV13 and TRBJ1-2, with D tentatively TRBD1 (6 bases). V dropped 5 bases and J dropped 0 bases, with 13 bases sitting between them. The germline V gene has CDR1 PRHDT and CDR2 FYEKMQ (reference sequence). CDR3 length equals 15 residues. The CDR3 nucleotides are TGTGCCAGCAGCACAGGGACCCAAACTAACTATGGCTACACCTTC. Translating it yields CASSTGTQTNYGYTF.